Following are 13 T cell receptor beta chains from one sample sequenced in a study of T-cell memory formation after mild COVID-19. TCRdb re-called the 5' RACE reads through MiXCR, storing one row per CDR3 protein. Of more than 250,000 distinct CDR3 sequences in the sample, roughly 17% were seen once. Sequenced material: PBMCs or a T cell subset sorted from them (not recorded which). Every receptor here comes from a man aged 18 to 35 who had mild COVID-19 (a few samples of this study predate the infection). Cell type and time point are not known.

The chain couples TRBV9 to TRBJ2-7; D gene unclear. The CDR3 has 14 residues. Germline V CDR1 and CDR2: SGDLS, YYNGEE. With 1 base removed from V and 0 bases from J, the gap between germline ends came to 8 bases. This CDR3 reads CASSVTFSSYEQYF. CDR3 DNA sequence: TGTGCCAGCAGCGTAACATTTAGCTCCTACGAGCAGTACTTC.

This clonotype was detected only a few times. The CDR3, as DNA: TGCAGCGTCCCGGAGGGGAAGGAGCAGTTCTTC. Protein: CSVPEGKEQFF. The chain links TRBV29-1 to TRBJ2-1, with D possibly matching TRBD2 (6 bases). V gave up 6 bases and J gave up 10 bases, with 13 bases separating them. The CDR3 loop spans 11 amino acids. From germline, CDR1 is SQVTM and CDR2 ANQGSEA.

This clonotype was observed a few times. The chain recombines TRBV20-1 with TRBJ1-1, with 7 positions matching TRBD1. The CDR3 sequence is 16 residues long. Germline V gene data show CDR1 as DFQATT and CDR2 as SNEGSKA (reference sequence). With 0 bases clipped from V and 1 base from J, the junction kept 8 bases outside the gene matches. Here the CDR3 reads CSARDVRGPANTEAFF. The CDR3 DNA follows: TGCAGTGCTAGAGATGTGAGGGGGCCGGCGAACACTGAAGCTTTCTTT.

In this sample, this clonotype turned up a few times. The chain links TRBV5-1 to TRBJ2-3; D is unresolved. The CDR3 spans 14 residues. Deletions cut 4 bases from V and 5 bases from J, with 14 bases between. Germline V gene sequence: CDR1 SGHRS, CDR2 YFSETQ. CDR3: CASSGPSGGDTQYF. Here the CDR3 DNA reads TGCGCCAGCAGCGGACCGTCCGGTGGAGATACGCAGTATTTT. Complete variable domain (other parts from reference TRBV5-1 and TRBJ2-3): KAGVTQTPRYLIKTRGQQVTLSCSPISGHRSVSWYQQTPGQGLQFLFEYFSETQRNKGNFPGRFSGRQFSNSRSEMNVSTLELGDSALYLCASSGPSGGDTQYFGPGTRLTVL.

The gene calls are TRBV6-6 and TRBJ2-7; 8 nucleotides line up with TRBD1. Germline V gene data show CDR1 as MNHNY and CDR2 as SVGAGI (reference sequence). V lost 6 bases and J lost 3; bases outside the gene matches: 16. The CDR3 length is 17 residues. Here the CDR3 reads CASSSLLQGARFYEQYV. CDR3 DNA: TGTGCCAGCAGCTCTCTGCTCCAGGGGGCGAGATTCTACGAGCAGTACGTC.

This clonotype occurred a few times. The rearrangement joins TRBV20-1 to TRBJ2-5; tentative D call: TRBD2 (7 bases). The CDR3 extends over 17 amino acids. V lost 5 bases and J 4 bases, leaving 26 bases between the germline ends. Germline V gives CDR1 DFQATT, CDR2 SNEGSKA (reference sequence). The CDR3 DNA reads TGCAGTGCTCCCCCCGTGGACTCTAGGGGGGGGGGAGAGACCCAGTACTTC. It codes for CSAPPVDSRGGGETQYF.

This clonotype turned up a few times. The chain links TRBV5-1 to TRBJ2-1; the D gene is possibly TRBD1 (5 bases). Trimming left V 0 bases short and J 8 bases short, with 12 bases between. Per the germline V gene, CDR1 is SGHRS and CDR2 is YFSETQ. This CDR3 contains 14 residues. CDR3 amino acids: CASSLVGRVDEQFF. The CDR3 DNA reads TGCGCCAGCAGCTTGGTGGGCAGGGTGGATGAGCAGTTCTTC.

There are a few counts of this clonotype. The chain uses TRBV20-1 and TRBJ1-1; D uncertain. Trimming left V 0 bases short and J 6 bases short, with 14 bases between. The CDR3 extends over 14 amino acids. Germline V CDR1 and CDR2: DFQATT, SNEGSKA (reference sequence). The DNA for the CDR3 is TGCAGTGCTAGAGATCGTGTAGGGATCGCTGAAGCTTTCTTT. As protein: CSARDRVGIAEAFF.

This clonotype was counted many times. The chain carries TRBV12-3 or TRBV12-4 and TRBJ2-2; the D is unclear. Trimming took off 10 bases at V and 1 base at J, with 13 bases between the two ends. The CDR3 contains 14 residues. CDR3 coding DNA: TGTGCCACGCGTAGCTGGGGGAACACCGGGGAGCTGTTTTTT. Translation: CATRSWGNTGELFF.

The V call is TRBV4-1, the J call TRBJ1-1, with D uncertain. CDR1 is MGHRA, CDR2 YSYEKL, per germline. V was clipped by 0 bases and J by 1 base, with 6 bases between them. CDR3 length equals 14 residues. CDR3 protein: CASSQEAWNTEAFF. As DNA, the CDR3 is TGCGCCAGCAGCCAAGAGGCCTGGAACACTGAAGCTTTCTTT.

The chain carries TRBV6-2 or TRBV6-3 and TRBJ2-1, with D maybe TRBD2 (7 bases). This CDR3 has 13 amino acids. Germline CDR1 is MNHEY and CDR2 is SVGEGT. Trimming removed 8 bases from V and 5 bases from J, with 13 bases in between. The CDR3: CASRGAHHNEQFF. The CDR3 DNA follows: TGTGCCAGCCGGGGGGCCCATCACAATGAGCAGTTCTTC.

The V call is TRBV7-2, the J call TRBJ2-7; 7 nucleotides align to TRBD1. CDR1 is SGHTA and CDR2 is FQGNSA in the germline V gene. CDR3 size: 13 residues. Trimming removed 3 bases from V and 2 bases from J; junction bases left unmatched: 1. DNA for the CDR3: TGTGCCAGCAGCTTCGGACAGGCCTACGAGCAGTACGTC. Its protein product is CASSFGQAYEQYV.

The chain carries TRBV6-5 and TRBJ1-1; D remains ambiguous. Germline V CDR1 and CDR2: MNHEY, SVGAGI. CDR3 length equals 15 residues. Trimming pared 0 bases from V and 0 bases from J, leaving 8 bases between. DNA of the CDR3: TGTGCCAGCAGTTACTCGATGGGGTTGAACACTGAAGCTTTCTTT. Residues: CASSYSMGLNTEAFF.